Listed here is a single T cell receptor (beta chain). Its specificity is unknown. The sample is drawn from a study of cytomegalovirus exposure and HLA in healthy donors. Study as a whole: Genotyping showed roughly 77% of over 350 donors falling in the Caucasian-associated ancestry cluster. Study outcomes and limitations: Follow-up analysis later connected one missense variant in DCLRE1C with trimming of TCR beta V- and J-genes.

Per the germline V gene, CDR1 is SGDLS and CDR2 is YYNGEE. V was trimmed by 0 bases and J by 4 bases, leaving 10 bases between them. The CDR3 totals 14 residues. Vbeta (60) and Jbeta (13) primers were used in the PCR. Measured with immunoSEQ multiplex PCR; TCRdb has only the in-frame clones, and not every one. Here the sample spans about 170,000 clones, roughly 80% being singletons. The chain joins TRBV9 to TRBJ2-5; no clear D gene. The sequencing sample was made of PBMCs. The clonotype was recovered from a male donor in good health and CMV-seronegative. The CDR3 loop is CASSVGNYGETQYF. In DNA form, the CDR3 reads TGTGCCAGCAGCGTAGGAAACTACGGAGAGACCCAGTACTTC.